The text below deals with one TCR beta chain. The table lists this clonotype with many counts. Its target antigen remains unknown. No base qualities exist here, and no much larger clone lies one base off it. Libraries were constructed by 5' RACE. The run used an Illumina HiSeq 2000. Template switching added a universal primer binding site, and the final cDNA carried a unique molecular identifier that allowed TCR cDNA molecules to be counted accurately. Specific primers in the conserved constant-segment region were used to synthesize first-strand cDNA for TCR alpha and beta chains. To control for contamination, every cDNA library was double barcoded, receiving both a SMART-Mk sample barcode and Illumina barcodes. Two successive PCR steps introduced TruSeq adapter sequences along with Illumina sample barcodes. Sequencing of the TCR alpha and beta cDNA libraries was done on the Illumina HiSeq platform using custom primers. The original pipeline was this. MiGEC processed the raw reads to extract unique molecular identifiers, while MiXCR was used to determine the CDR3 positions. Recombination models were inferred per individual with the repgenHMM and IGoR tools using an EM algorithm. The tcR package in R was used for shared clonotype analysis, with sharing normalized by the product of cloneset sizes. To study raw recombination free of thymic and clonal selection effects, out-of-frame nonproductive sequences were analyzed. TCRdb ran its own pipeline on the public reads, namely fastp trimming at Q25 and MiXCR clone calling, and kept in-frame beta chains. Identical CDR3 protein sequences are pooled into one entry, listed with their most common genes and DNA. TCRdb assigned the V and J calls; the authors' analysis was not used. This sample gives around 570,000 distinct CDR3 sequences in total; 9.5% to 10% of them show up just once. The top ten constitute under 3.5% of the sample.

This sample is drawn from a study of identical twins listed by TCRdb under 2016. For the wider study: TCR alpha and beta repertoires from monozygotic twins, unrelated adults of various ages and cord blood were deep-sequenced to test whether fetal clonotypes persist. To rule out contamination, replicate twin experiments were performed at different times with different library preparation protocols. Paper-wide results and their limitations: Abundant cord blood beta clonotypes had fewer insertions, young adult naive repertoires showed a similar but weaker trend, and memory repertoires showed no such trend. In monozygotic twins, recombination models systematically underestimated out-of-frame TCR alpha sharing, but the models matched the sharing seen between unrelated individuals. In beta out-of-frame sequences, excess twin sharing was weaker, because having fewer shared sequences lowered the signal-to-noise ratio. Zero-insertion analyses could be partly confounded by invariant T cells such as MAIT and iNKT, though diverse VJ usage argued against such confounding for most clonotypes. Compared with coincidental sharing between unrelated individuals, out-of-frame TCR alpha sequences shared between twins showed an excess of sequences with low generation probability. Because the same donors could not be followed over many years, the conclusions relied on cross-sectional statistical analysis.

Every donor in the study was a healthy Caucasian. Three pairs of female monozygotic twins, all aged about 18 to 30 years, were included in the twin cohort. Peripheral blood mononuclear cells were the source from which RNA for the TCR libraries was isolated. From the cysteine through the phenylalanine, the CDR3 covers 16 amino acids. Only the CDR3 region is kept as DNA, spanning 48 bases read in frame from base 1. V and J lose 4 bases and 5 bases, and a span of 19 bases separates them. CDR1 is given as KGHDR and CDR2 as SFDVKD, both from the germline V gene. The sample was also reused in another study, on yellow fever vaccine responses in identical twins. The second study's authors report: The authors reported that the T cell response to vaccination in identical twins appeared partly convergent and partly personalized. In identical twins, the study followed T cell clones that responded to the vaccine with precision.

This receptor chain uses TRBV24-1 and TRBJ2-5, with a weak D call of TRBD1 (6 bases match). The sequencing input was PBMCs. This clonotype was sampled from a woman under 30 in good health. The CDR3 amino acid sequence is: CATSDSLTGPGETQYF. The sequenced DNA: TGTGCCACCAGTGACTCCCTGACAGGTCCAGGGGAGACCCAGTACTTC.